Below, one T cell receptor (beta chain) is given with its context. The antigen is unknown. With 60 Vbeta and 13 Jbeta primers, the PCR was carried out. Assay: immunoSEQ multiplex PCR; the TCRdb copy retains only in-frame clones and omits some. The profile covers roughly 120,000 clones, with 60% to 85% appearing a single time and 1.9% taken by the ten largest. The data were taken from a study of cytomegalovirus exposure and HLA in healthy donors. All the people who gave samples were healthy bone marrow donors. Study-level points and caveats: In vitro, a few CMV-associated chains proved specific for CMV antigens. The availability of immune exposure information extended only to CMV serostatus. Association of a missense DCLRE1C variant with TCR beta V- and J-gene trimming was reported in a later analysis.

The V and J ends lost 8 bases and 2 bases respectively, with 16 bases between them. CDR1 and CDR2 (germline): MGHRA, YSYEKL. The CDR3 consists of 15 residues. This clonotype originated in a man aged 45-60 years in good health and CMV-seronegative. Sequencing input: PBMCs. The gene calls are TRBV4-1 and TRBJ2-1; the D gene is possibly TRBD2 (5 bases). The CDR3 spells CASVLGDPPYNEQFF. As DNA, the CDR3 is TGCGCCAGCGTCCTGGGAGACCCCCCCTACAATGAGCAGTTCTTC.